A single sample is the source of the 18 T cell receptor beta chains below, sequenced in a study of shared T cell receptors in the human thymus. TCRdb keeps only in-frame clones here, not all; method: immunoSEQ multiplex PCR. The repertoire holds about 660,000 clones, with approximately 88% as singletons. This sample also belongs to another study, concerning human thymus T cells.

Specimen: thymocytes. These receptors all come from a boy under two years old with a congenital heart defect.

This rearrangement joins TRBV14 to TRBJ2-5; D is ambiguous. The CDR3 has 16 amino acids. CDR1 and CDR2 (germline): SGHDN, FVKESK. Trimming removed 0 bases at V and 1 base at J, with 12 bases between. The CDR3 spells CASSQDFVAVQETQYF. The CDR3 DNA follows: TGTGCCAGCAGCCAAGATTTTGTGGCAGTCCAAGAGACCCAGTACTTC.

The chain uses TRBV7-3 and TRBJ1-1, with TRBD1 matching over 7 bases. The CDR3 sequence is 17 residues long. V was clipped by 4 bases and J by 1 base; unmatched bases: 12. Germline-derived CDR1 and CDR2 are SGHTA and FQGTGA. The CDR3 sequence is CASSSQDRRTQNTEAFF. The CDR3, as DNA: TGTGCCAGCAGCTCCCAGGACAGGAGGACTCAGAACACTGAAGCTTTCTTT.

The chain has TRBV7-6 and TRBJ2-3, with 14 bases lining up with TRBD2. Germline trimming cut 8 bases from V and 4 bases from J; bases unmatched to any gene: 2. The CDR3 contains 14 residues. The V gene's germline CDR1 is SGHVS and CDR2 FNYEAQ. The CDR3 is CASGTSGSADTQYF. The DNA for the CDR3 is TGTGCCAGCGGGACTAGCGGGAGTGCAGATACGCAGTATTTT.

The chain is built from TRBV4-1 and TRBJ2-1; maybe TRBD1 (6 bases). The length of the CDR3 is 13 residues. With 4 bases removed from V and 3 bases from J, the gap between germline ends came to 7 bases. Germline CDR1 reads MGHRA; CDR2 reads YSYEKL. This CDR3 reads CASSRDIYNEQFF. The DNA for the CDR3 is TGCGCCAGCAGCCGGGACATCTACAATGAGCAGTTCTTC.

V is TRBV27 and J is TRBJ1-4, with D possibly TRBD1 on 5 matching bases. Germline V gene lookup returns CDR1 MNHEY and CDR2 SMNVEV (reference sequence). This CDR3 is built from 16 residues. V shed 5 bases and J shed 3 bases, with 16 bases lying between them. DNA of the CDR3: TGTGCCAGCAGTAAAAGGTACCGGGGGGCTAATGAAAAACTGTTTTTT. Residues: CASSKRYRGANEKLFF. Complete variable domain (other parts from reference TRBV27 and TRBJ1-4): EAQVTQNPRYLITVTGKKLTVTCSQNMNHEYMSWYRQDPGLGLRQIYYSMNVEVTDKGDVPEGYKVSRKEKRNFPLILESPSPNQTSLYFCASSKRYRGANEKLFFGSGTQLSVL.

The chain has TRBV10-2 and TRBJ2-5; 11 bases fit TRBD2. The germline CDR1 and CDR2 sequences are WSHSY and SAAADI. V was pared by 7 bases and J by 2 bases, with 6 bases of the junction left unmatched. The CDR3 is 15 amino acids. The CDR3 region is CASTGTSGAQETQYF. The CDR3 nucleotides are TGCGCCAGCACGGGGACTAGCGGAGCGCAAGAGACCCAGTACTTC.

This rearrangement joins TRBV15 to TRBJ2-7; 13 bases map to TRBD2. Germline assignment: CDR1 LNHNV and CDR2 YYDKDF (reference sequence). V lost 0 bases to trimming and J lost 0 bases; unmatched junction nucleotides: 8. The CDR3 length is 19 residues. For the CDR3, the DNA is TGTGCCACCAGCAGAGATCCCGGGACTAGCGGGAAGAGCTCCTACGAGCAGTACTTC. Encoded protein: CATSRDPGTSGKSSYEQYF.

CDR3 in amino acids: CASSLVAASGGFYNEQFF. In DNA, the CDR3 is TGTGCCAGCAGCTTAGTGGCGGCTAGCGGGGGCTTCTACAATGAGCAGTTCTTC. The V gene is TRBV7-8, the J gene TRBJ2-1; 10 bases line up with TRBD2. This CDR3 contains 18 residues. V lost 1 base, J lost 3 bases, and 9 bases stayed unmatched. The V gene's germline CDR1 is SGHVS and CDR2 FQNEAQ.

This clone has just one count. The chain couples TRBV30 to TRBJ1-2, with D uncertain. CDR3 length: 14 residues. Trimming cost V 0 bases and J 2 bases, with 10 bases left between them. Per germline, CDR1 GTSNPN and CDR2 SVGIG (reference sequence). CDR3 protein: CAWSVPRGNYGYTF. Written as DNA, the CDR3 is TGTGCCTGGAGTGTACCTCGCGGCAACTATGGCTACACCTTC.

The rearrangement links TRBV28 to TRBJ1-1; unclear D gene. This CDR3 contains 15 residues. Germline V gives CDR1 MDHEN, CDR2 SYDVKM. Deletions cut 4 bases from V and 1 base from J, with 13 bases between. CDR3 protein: CASSSPPSGNTEAFF. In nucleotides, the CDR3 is TGTGCCAGCAGTTCCCCCCCGAGTGGGAACACTGAAGCTTTCTTT.

CDR3 in amino acids: CASPGVGGNTIYF. The DNA of the CDR3 is TGTGCCAGCCCCGGAGTTGGAGGAAACACCATATATTTT. J is TRBJ1-3 and V is TRBV2; D remains ambiguous. The V gene's germline CDR1 is SNHLY and CDR2 FYNNEI. This CDR3 has 13 amino acids. The V end was cut by 8 bases, the J end by 4 bases, with 12 bases between.

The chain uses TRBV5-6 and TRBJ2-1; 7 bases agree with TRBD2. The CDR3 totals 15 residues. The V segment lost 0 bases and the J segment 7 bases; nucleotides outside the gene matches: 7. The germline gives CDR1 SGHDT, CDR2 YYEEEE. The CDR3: CASSLDPAGLNEQFF. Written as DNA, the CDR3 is TGTGCCAGCAGCTTGGACCCAGCGGGGTTAAATGAGCAGTTCTTC.

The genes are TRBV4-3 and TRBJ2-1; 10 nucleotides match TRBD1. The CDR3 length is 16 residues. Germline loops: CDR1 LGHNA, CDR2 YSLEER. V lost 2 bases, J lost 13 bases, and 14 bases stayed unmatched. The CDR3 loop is CASSQTNGPGTGDQFF. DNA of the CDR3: TGCGCCAGCAGCCAAACGAATGGTCCCGGGACAGGGGACCAGTTCTTC.

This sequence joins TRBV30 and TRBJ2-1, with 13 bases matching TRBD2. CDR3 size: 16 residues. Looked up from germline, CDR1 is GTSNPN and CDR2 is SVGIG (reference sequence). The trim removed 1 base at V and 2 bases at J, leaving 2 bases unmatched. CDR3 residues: CAWSATSGRTYNEQFF. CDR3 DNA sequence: TGTGCCTGGAGTGCGACTAGCGGGAGGACCTACAATGAGCAGTTCTTC.

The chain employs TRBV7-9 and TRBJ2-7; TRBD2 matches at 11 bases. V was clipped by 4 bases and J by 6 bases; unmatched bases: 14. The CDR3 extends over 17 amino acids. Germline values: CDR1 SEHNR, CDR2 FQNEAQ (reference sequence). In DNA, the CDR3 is TGTGCCAGCAGCTCCCCGGGTGTAGCGGGAGGGCCGCCCGAGCAGTACTTC. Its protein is CASSSPGVAGGPPEQYF.

The CDR3 region is CASSAYGTGGTVANEKLFF. CDR3 bases: TGTGCCAGCAGCGCGTACGGGACAGGGGGCACCGTGGCTAATGAAAAACTGTTTTTT. The rearrangement joins TRBV7-2 to TRBJ1-4; TRBD1 aligns across 12 bases. This CDR3 has 19 amino acids. V dropped 5 bases and J dropped 3; count of bases not matched to a gene: 13. Germline-derived CDR1 and CDR2 are SGHTA and FQGNSA.

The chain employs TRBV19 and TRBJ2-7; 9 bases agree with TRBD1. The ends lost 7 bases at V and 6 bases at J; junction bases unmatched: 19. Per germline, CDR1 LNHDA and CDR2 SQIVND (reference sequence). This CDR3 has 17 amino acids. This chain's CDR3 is CASTRRPGQGTSGEQYF. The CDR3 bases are TGTGCCAGTACCCGCCGCCCCGGACAGGGGACATCGGGCGAGCAGTACTTC.

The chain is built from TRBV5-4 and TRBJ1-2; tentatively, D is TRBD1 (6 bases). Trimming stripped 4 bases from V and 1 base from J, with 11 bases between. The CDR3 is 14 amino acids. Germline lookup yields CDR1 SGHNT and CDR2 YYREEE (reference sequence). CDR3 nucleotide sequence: TGTGCCAGCAGCGACCGGGACATTAACTATGGCTACACCTTC. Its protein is CASSDRDINYGYTF.